This T cell receptor beta chain comes out of a study of T cells in Graves' hyperthyroidism and ophthalmopathy (dated 2019 in TCRdb). Notes on the research overall: TCR V-J signatures able to tell the groups apart were searched for in a discovery cohort of 90 to 100 patients, of whom around 43 had Graves' ophthalmopathy and under 65 had stable Graves' hyperthyroidism. Whether ophthalmopathy could be predicted prospectively was tested in an independent validation cohort made up of about 18 hyperthyroidism patients plus 17 patients who later progressed to ophthalmopathy. The approximately 95 discovery patients were divided at random into training and test sets in a 7:3 ratio. The study also compared thyroid tissue and blood T-cell repertoires from several Graves' hyperthyroidism patients. After blood sampling, hyperthyroidism patients were treated with methimazole at a starting dose of 30 mg daily, and ophthalmopathy patients were treated with high-dose intravenous methylprednisolone. The paper describes TCR Vbeta CDR3 sequencing of more than 120 peripheral blood samples, made up of 43 ophthalmopathy patients, roughly 72 hyperthyroidism patients and 17 progressor patients. The paper's findings and limits, for the study overall: Most expanded thyroid clonotypes (frequency above 0.001) were also found in blood, which suggests that blood repertoires may mirror thyroid immune responses. In cross-validation, a model built on a 13 V-J signature told ophthalmopathy apart from stable hyperthyroidism with roughly 87% sensitivity and approximately 84% specificity, and in testing the same model reached 80%/75%. Sample size was not statistically predetermined, and investigators were not blinded to group allocation. In validation, progression to ophthalmopathy was predicted by the model with 65% to 71% sensitivity and 72% to 80% specificity, a median of roughly six months before onset.

V is pruned by 3 bases and J by 1 base, leaving 5 bases of the junction without a gene match. CDR1 and CDR2 were assigned from the germline V gene as MNHNS and SASEGT. Including the terminal cysteine and phenylalanine, the CDR3 comprises 15 residues. The sequence is cut down to CDR3 DNA, 45 bases in frame from base 1. A word on this clonotype: This receptor's antigen is unknown. No much larger clonotype is one base removed from it; base qualities were not supplied.

TCR beta CDR3 regions were amplified from RNA transcripts. A first-round RT-PCR of the TCR CDR3 used the HTBI primer set with the Qiagen OneStep RT-PCR kit. Libraries were constructed in a second round of multiplex PCR, after which size selection and purification were carried out. Paired-end sequencing of the libraries was performed with 100 bp reads on an Illumina HiSeq2000. The paper's processing steps were these. SOAPnuke was used to process the raw data, removing reads that contained adapters or uncalled bases, had a mean Phred below 15, or lacked an exact match to the constant primer or identifier. High-quality paired reads were merged using COPE v1.2.5, and each unique nucleotide sequence was defined as a clonotype. Clonotypes were aligned to IMGT TRBV, TRBD and TRBJ reference segments using MiTCR v1.1. Analysis was restricted to V-J combinations with a frequency above 0.0001, which covered about 99% of repertoires. A TCS score was defined as the ratio of F50 (clonal expansion) to E x V (chaos), with BLOSUM62-based TCRdist applied between CDR3 peptides within each V-J. Welch's t-statistics and random forest reduced roughly 500 V-J features to under 15, which were used in a naive Bayes classifier (R e1071). The Morisita-Horn index was used to measure how similar the thyroid and blood repertoires were. TCRdb reprocessed the public reads (quality trimming at Q25 with fastp, clone calling with MiXCR) and kept in-frame beta chains. For every CDR3 protein sequence, its rows merge into one entry that carries the most common genes and DNA. The V and J calls come from TCRdb's annotation, not from the publication. The table for this sample lists more than 550,000 distinct CDR3 sequences; 40% to 55% of them were counted only once. The ten biggest clones cover about 7.2% of the sample.

Patients with uncontrolled infections, other autoimmune diseases, pregnancy or lactation were excluded. Diagnoses relied on clinical symptoms, serum thyroxine and TRAb, thyroid ultrasound and orbital computed tomography. Total RNA was extracted with Trizol reagent, and quality was checked on an Agilent 2100 Bioanalyzer. This receptor was obtained from an adult man with Graves' disease, either hyperthyroidism or ophthalmopathy (not recorded which). The sample comprised peripheral blood or thyroid tissue (not recorded which). In this chain, TRBV6-1 is recombined with TRBJ1-1; the junction holds 7 bases that match TRBD1. In nucleotide form, the sequence is TGTGCCAGCAGTGAGCGGGGGACAGAGAACACTGAAGCTTTCTTT. This encodes CASSERGTENTEAFF.